This entry lists 14 T cell receptor beta chains sequenced from one sample in a study of blood T cells in healthy people across ages. A second PCR of 7 to 11 cycles used a sample-barcoded 5' primer and a J-beta primer mix. One entry per CDR3 protein, called by TCRdb with MiXCR from the 5' RACE reads. The sample contains around 710,000 distinct CDR3 sequences, more than 40% of which appear only once. Sequencing was carried out using blood. The receptors shown here come from an older woman in good health.

The chain combines TRBV6-2 or TRBV6-3 with TRBJ2-3; 8 nucleotides line up with TRBD1. CDR1 and CDR2 (germline): MNHEY, SVGEGT. The CDR3 totals 14 residues. The V and J ends lost 7 bases and 4 bases, in that order; junction bases with no gene match: 7. CDR3 DNA sequence: TGTGCCAGCAACACCGGACAGGGCCCAGATACGCAGTATTTT. Translating gives CASNTGQGPDTQYF.

J is TRBJ1-2 and V is TRBV20-1, with 10 positions matching TRBD1. This CDR3 spans 12 amino acids. Per the germline V gene, CDR1 is DFQATT and CDR2 is SNEGSKA (reference sequence). With 3 bases clipped from V and 8 bases from J, the junction kept 3 bases outside the gene matches. The CDR3, as DNA: TGCAGTGCTAGGGGGACAGGGGAAGGCTACACCTTC. It specifies CSARGTGEGYTF.

This sequence joins TRBV6-2 or TRBV6-3 and TRBJ2-7, with D perhaps matching TRBD1 (6 bases). CDR1 and CDR2 (germline): MNHEY, SVGEGT. V shed 2 bases and J shed 1 base, with 12 bases lying between them. This CDR3 spans 15 amino acids. CDR3 nucleotide sequence: TGTGCCAGCAGTTACGATGACAGGCCTTCCTACGAGCAGTACTTC. Protein: CASSYDDRPSYEQYF.

This chain links TRBV6-1 with TRBJ2-1; tentative D call: TRBD2 (6 bases). The CDR3 is made up of 18 amino acids. Trimming stripped 6 bases from V and 2 bases from J, with 23 bases between. Germline values: CDR1 MNHNS, CDR2 SASEGT. This CDR3 reads CASSSLGDSSFPYNEQFF. CDR3 coding DNA: TGTGCCAGCAGCAGCCTAGGGGACTCAAGTTTCCCCTACAATGAGCAGTTCTTC.

This rearrangement joins TRBV12-3 or TRBV12-4 to TRBJ2-5, with 8 bases identical to TRBD2. The DNA end is a closer match to TRBJ2-7, so the J assignment may be wrong. The CDR3 has 15 amino acids. The DNA for the CDR3 is TGTGCCAGCAGTTTCGGTGCTAGCGGGTACTACGAGCAGTACTTC. This encodes CASSFGASGYYEQYF.

This clonotype was seen a few times. The V call is TRBV10-3, the J call TRBJ1-2; possibly TRBD1 for D (6 bases). The CDR3 runs 16 residues. Trimming took off 6 bases at V and 5 bases at J, with 22 bases between the two ends. Germline-derived CDR1 and CDR2 are ENHRY and SYGVKD. The CDR3 DNA is TGTGCCATCAGGAAAGGGGGGACGGATCTCACGTATGGCTACACCTTC. Its translation is CAIRKGGTDLTYGYTF.

The chain links TRBV5-1 to TRBJ2-5; a weak D match, TRBD2 (5 bases). The CDR3 spans 15 residues. Germline CDR1 and CDR2: SGHRS and YFSETQ. V was trimmed by 0 bases and J by 2 bases, leaving 11 bases between them. Here the CDR3 DNA reads TGCGCCAGCAGCTTGGCTGGGGAGAGGCAAGAGACCCAGTACTTC. Its protein product is CASSLAGERQETQYF.

The chain recombines TRBV6-1 with TRBJ2-5, with a possible D match to TRBD2 (5 bases). Trimming stripped 7 bases from V and 5 bases from J, with 20 bases between. This CDR3 contains 15 residues. Per the germline V gene, CDR1 is MNHNS and CDR2 is SASEGT. The CDR3 DNA follows: TGTGCCAGCACCCAAGTGGCAGTTCCGGGGGAGACCCAGTACTTC. As protein: CASTQVAVPGETQYF.

This chain connects TRBV29-1 to TRBJ1-5; a weak D match, TRBD1 (5 bases). The germline V gene has CDR1 SQVTM and CDR2 ANQGSEA. The CDR3 loop spans 13 amino acids. The V gene lost 4 bases and the J gene lost 3 bases, with 10 bases spanning the gap. The CDR3 DNA reads as TGCAGCGTTGGTGGGACGGACAATCAGCCCCAGCATTTT. Protein product: CSVGGTDNQPQHF. Full variable domain (rest looked up from reference TRBV29-1 and TRBJ1-5): SAVISQKPSRDICQRGTSLTIQCQVDSQVTMMFWYRQQPGQSLTLIATANQGSEATYESGFVIDKFPISRPNLTFSTLTVSNMSPEDSSIYLCSVGGTDNQPQHFGDGTRLSIL.

This clonotype was counted a few times. The V gene is TRBV27, the J gene TRBJ2-1, with 7 bases matching TRBD1. In germline, CDR1 is MNHEY, CDR2 SMNVEV (reference sequence). The CDR3 is made up of 14 amino acids. The trim removed 9 bases at V and 4 bases at J, leaving 9 bases unmatched. CDR3 sequence (DNA): TGTGCCAGTCGGCGACAGGGTCAGTACAATGAGCAGTTCTTC. It is translated as CASRRQGQYNEQFF.

This clonotype appeared many times. The rearrangement links TRBV7-4 to TRBJ1-2; D remains ambiguous. The CDR3 sequence is 18 residues long. Germline loops: CDR1 SGHVT, CDR2 SQSDAQ. V was trimmed by 7 bases and J by 0 bases, leaving 24 bases between them. The CDR3 DNA reads TGTGCCAGCACGCCAGCCCCAGAAACGGACCGAGCTAACTATGGCTACACCTTC. It translates to CASTPAPETDRANYGYTF.

This clonotype has a count of ten or more. The chain employs TRBV12-3 or TRBV12-4 and TRBJ2-7; no clear D. Trimming removed 7 bases from V and 6 bases from J, with 13 bases in between. The CDR3 consists of 12 residues. CDR3 DNA: TGTGCCAGCACGACCAATATCGGCGAGCAGTACTTC. It codes for CASTTNIGEQYF.

This clonotype was seen only a few times. The rearrangement uses TRBV15 and TRBJ2-4; D may be TRBD1 or TRBD2 (5 bases each). V lost 0 bases and J lost 0, with 12 bases in between. CDR3 size: 17 residues. Germline V gene lookup returns CDR1 LNHNV and CDR2 YYDKDF (reference sequence). For the CDR3, the DNA is TGTGCCACCAGCAGAGAAGGGACGGCAGTAGCCAAAAACATTCAGTACTTC. Translating gives CATSREGTAVAKNIQYF.

A note on this clonotype: This may come from a read error, since a much larger clone is one base off. The chain has TRBV20-1 and TRBJ2-3; D gene ambiguous. Germline CDR1 DFQATT, CDR2 SNEGSKA (reference sequence). The CDR3 runs to 14 residues. The germline V and J ends were trimmed by 5 bases and 0 bases, with 12 bases remaining between them. DNA of the CDR3: TGCAGTGCTTGGTACGGGTCTAGCACAGATACGCAGTATTTT. It codes for CSAWYGSSTDTQYF.